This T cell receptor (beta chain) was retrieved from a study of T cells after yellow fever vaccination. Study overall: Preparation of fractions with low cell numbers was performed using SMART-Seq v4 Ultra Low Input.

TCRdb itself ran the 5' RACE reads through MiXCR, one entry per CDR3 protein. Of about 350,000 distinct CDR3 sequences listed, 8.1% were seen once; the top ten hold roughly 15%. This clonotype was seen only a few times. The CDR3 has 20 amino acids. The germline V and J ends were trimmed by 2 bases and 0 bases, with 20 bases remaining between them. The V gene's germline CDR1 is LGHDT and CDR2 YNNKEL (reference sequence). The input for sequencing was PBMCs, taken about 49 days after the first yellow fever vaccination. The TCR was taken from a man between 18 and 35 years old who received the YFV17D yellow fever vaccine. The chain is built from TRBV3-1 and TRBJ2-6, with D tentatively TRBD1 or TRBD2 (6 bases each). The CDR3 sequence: CASSQLGQPGGASGANVLTF. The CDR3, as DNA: TGTGCCAGCAGCCAACTTGGACAGCCAGGAGGGGCCTCTGGGGCCAACGTCCTGACTTTC.